Presented here are 7 T cell receptor beta chains from one specimen sequenced in a study of cytomegalovirus exposure and HLA in healthy donors. The assay was immunoSEQ multiplex PCR, and TCRdb's table has in-frame clones only and misses some. The sample lists about 50,000 clones, 85% to 95% seen once, with 0.9% to 1.4% in the top ten. The sample taken for sequencing was PBMCs. These receptors all come from a man aged 18-30 years in good health and CMV-seronegative.

V gene TRBV27 combines with J gene TRBJ2-1, with 12 positions matching TRBD2. Trimming removed 3 bases from V and 7 bases from J; junction bases left unmatched: 7. CDR3 size: 16 residues. The germline V gene encodes CDR1 MNHEY and CDR2 SMNVEV (reference sequence). CDR3 sequence reads: CASSFATSGSGNEQFF. Written as DNA, the CDR3 is TGTGCCAGCAGTTTCGCGACTAGCGGGAGTGGTAATGAGCAGTTCTTC.

The genes are TRBV7-5 and TRBJ2-2; TRBD2, the table's D call, was not compared with the DNA. TRBV7-5 is shown as a pseudogene. This CDR3 has 20 residues. CDR3 nucleotide sequence: TGTGCCAGAAGCACCCCAAAAAGAAGTCCTAGCCAACCAAACCCCGGGGAGCTGTTTTTT. It encodes CARSTPKRSPSQPNPGELFF.

This chain joins TRBV28 and TRBJ1-1; D is ambiguous. CDR1 is MDHEN, CDR2 SYDVKM, per germline. V was trimmed by 6 bases and J by 6 bases, leaving 17 bases between them. CDR3 length equals 14 residues. The CDR3: CASSHPTGGAEAFF. The DNA for the CDR3 is TGTGCCAGCAGCCACCCTACGGGAGGAGCTGAAGCTTTCTTT.

The rearrangement links TRBV7-8 to TRBJ1-1, with 8 bases aligning to TRBD1. The CDR3 runs 13 residues. Germline CDR1 and CDR2: SGHVS and FQNEAQ. Trimming at V came to 5 bases and at J to 4 bases, leaving 3 bases not matched to a gene. The CDR3 region has the DNA TGTGCCAGCAGCCGCGACAGGGGCACTGAAGCTTTCTTT. Its protein product is CASSRDRGTEAFF. The full variable domain, completed using reference TRBV7-8 and TRBJ1-1, is GAGVSQSPRYKVAKRGQDVALRCDPISGHVSLFWYQQALGQGPEFLTYFQNEAQLDKSGLPSDRFFAERPEGSVSTLKIQRTQQEDSAVYLCASSRDRGTEAFFGQGTRLTVV.

V is TRBV28 and J is TRBJ1-2; tentative D call: TRBD1 (6 bases). V was cut by 3 bases and J by 1 base, with 21 bases left in between. The CDR3 totals 18 residues. Germline V gives CDR1 MDHEN, CDR2 SYDVKM. The CDR3 DNA reads TGTGCCAGCAGTTTCTCCCTGAAGGGGGAAATCATTAACTATGGCTACACCTTC. Its translation: CASSFSLKGEIINYGYTF.

The genes are TRBV28 and TRBJ2-1, with TRBD2 matching over 10 bases. The J segment lost 1 base and the V segment lost 3 bases, leaving 3 bases of the junction unmatched. This CDR3 comprises 16 residues. Germline-derived CDR1 and CDR2 are MDHEN and SYDVKM. This CDR3 reads CASSLLTSGSYNEQFF. In DNA form, the CDR3 reads TGTGCCAGCAGTTTGTTGACTAGCGGGTCCTACAATGAGCAGTTCTTC.

The chain combines TRBV19 with TRBJ2-1; TRBD2 aligns across 10 bases. V shed 7 bases and J 11 bases; nucleotides not matched to a gene: 11. CDR3 length equals 14 residues. Looked up from germline, CDR1 is LNHDA and CDR2 is SQIVND (reference sequence). CDR3 amino acids: CASTLNEREGKQFF. The CDR3 DNA reads as TGTGCCAGTACGCTCAACGAGCGGGAGGGTAAGCAGTTCTTC. Filled out from reference TRBV19 and TRBJ2-1, the complete variable domain reads DGGITQSPKYLFRKEGQNVTLSCEQNLNHDAMYWYRQDPGQGLRLIYYSQIVNDFQKGDIAEGYSVSREKKESFPLTVTSAQKNPTAFYLCASTLNEREGKQFFGPGTRLTVL.